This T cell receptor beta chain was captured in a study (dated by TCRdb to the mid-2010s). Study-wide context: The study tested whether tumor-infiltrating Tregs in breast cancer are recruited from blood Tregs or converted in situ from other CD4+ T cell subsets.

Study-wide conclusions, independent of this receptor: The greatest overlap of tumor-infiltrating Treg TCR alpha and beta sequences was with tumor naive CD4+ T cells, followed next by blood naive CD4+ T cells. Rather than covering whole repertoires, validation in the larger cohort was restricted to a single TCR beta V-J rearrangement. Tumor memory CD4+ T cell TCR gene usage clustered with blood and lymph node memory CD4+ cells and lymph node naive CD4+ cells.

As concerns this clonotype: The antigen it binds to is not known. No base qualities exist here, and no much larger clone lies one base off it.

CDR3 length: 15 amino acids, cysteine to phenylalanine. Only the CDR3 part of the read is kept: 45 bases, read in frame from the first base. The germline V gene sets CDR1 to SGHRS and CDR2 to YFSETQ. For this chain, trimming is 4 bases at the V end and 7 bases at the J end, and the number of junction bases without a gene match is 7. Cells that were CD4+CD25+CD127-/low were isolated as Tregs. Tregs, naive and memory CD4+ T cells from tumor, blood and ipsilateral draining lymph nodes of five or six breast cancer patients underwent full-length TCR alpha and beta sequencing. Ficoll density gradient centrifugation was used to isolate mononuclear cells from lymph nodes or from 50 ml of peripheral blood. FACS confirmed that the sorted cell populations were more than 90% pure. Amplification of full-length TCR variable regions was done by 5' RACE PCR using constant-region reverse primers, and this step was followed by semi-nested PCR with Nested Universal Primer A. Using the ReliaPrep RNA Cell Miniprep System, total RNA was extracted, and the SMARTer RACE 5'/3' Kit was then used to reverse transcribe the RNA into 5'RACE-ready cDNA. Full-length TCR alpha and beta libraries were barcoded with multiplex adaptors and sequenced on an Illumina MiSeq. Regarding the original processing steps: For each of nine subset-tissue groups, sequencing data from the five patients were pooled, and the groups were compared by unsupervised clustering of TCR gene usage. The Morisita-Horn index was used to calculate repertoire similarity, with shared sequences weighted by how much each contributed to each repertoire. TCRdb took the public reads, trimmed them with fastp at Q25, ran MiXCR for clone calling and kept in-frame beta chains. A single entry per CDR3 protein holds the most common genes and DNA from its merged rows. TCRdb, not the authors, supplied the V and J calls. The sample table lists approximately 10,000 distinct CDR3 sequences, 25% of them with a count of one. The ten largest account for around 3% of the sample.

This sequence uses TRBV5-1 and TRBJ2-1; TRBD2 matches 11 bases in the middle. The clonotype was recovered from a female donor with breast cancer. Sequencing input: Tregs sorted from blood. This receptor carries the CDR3 CASSPTSGKENEQFF. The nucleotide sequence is TGCGCCAGCAGCCCGACTAGCGGGAAGGAGAATGAGCAGTTCTTC. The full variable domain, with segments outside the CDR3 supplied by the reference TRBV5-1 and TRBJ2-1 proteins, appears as KAGVTQTPRYLIKTRGQQVTLSCSPISGHRSVSWYQQTPGQGLQFLFEYFSETQRNKGNFPGRFSGRQFSNSRSEMNVSTLELGDSALYLCASSPTSGKENEQFFGPGTRLTVL.